The 7 T cell receptor beta chains given below trace back to one sample, sequenced in a study of shared clonotypes between healthy human individuals. Assay used: immunoSEQ multiplex PCR; TCRdb lists only in-frame clones, some missing. This sample has more than 850,000 clones, with approximately 78% found just once. Material: memory CD4+ T cells from PBMCs. Subset given: CD45RA-negative fraction. The receptors originated from a man aged 18 to 29 in good health. Some clones in this sample may be carry-over from other donors' samples.

This clone is a singleton in its sample. This chain links TRBV9 with TRBJ2-5; 10 bases map to TRBD2. This CDR3 spans 15 amino acids. Per the germline V gene, CDR1 is SGDLS and CDR2 is YYNGEE. V gave up 2 bases and J gave up 2 bases; unmatched junction bases: 3. The CDR3: CASSVTSGTQETQYF. For the CDR3, the DNA is TGTGCCAGCAGCGTCACTAGCGGGACTCAAGAGACCCAGTACTTC.

The chain combines TRBV19 with TRBJ1-4; no reliable D call. Germline V gene data show CDR1 as LNHDA and CDR2 as SQIVND (reference sequence). The V gene lost 1 base and the J gene lost 0 bases, with 9 bases spanning the gap. The CDR3 contains 16 residues. The CDR3 loop reads CASSIGLTSTNEKLFF. The CDR3 bases are TGTGCCAGTAGTATAGGATTGACCTCAACTAATGAAAAACTGTTTTTT.

This clone was seen a single time. V usage is TRBV7-9 and J usage is TRBJ1-1; 9 nucleotides agree with TRBD1. The V and J ends lost 3 bases and 11 bases, in that order; junction bases with no gene match: 19. The germline gives CDR1 SEHNR, CDR2 FQNEAQ (reference sequence). This CDR3 is built from 17 residues. The CDR3 DNA is TGTGCCAGCAGCTTTTCTTCCGGGACAGGGCTTGTGGCAGAGGCTTTCTTT. It encodes CASSFSSGTGLVAEAFF.

About this clone: The same CDR3 also results from other DNA sequences found in this sample. The chain couples TRBV7-2 to TRBJ1-2; D is uncertain. CDR3 length: 14 amino acids. CDR1 and CDR2 (germline): SGHTA, FQGNSA. V was pared by 5 bases and J by 0 bases, with 10 bases between. The DNA of the CDR3 is TGTGCCAGCAGCCTAGTGGGGTCTAACTATGGCTACACCTTC. Protein product: CASSLVGSNYGYTF.

The V gene is TRBV28, the J gene TRBJ2-6; 10 bases are a match to TRBD1. Germline CDR1 reads MDHEN; CDR2 reads SYDVKM. CDR3 length equals 18 residues. Unmatched junction bases numbered 11, after V lost 6 bases and J lost 3 bases. CDR3: CASSRLGTGASGANVLTF. The CDR3 coding sequence is TGTGCCAGCAGCCGTCTAGGGACAGGGGCAAGTGGGGCCAACGTCCTGACTTTC.

V usage is TRBV11-3 and J usage is TRBJ2-5; TRBD2 matches 12 bases. V dropped 4 bases and J dropped 5; count of bases not matched to a gene: 5. Germline V gene lookup returns CDR1 SGHNT and CDR2 YENEEA. The CDR3 is 15 residues long. In nucleotides, the CDR3 is TGTGCCAGCAGCTACCGACTAGCGGGAGCCGAGACCCAGTACTTC. It is translated as CASSYRLAGAETQYF.

In regard to this clone: A much larger clonotype is one base distant, so this may be a read error. This chain joins TRBV6-6 and TRBJ1-1; a weak D match, TRBD1 (5 bases). The CDR3 loop spans 13 amino acids. Germline assignment: CDR1 MNHNY and CDR2 SVGAGI (reference sequence). Trimming left V 6 bases short and J 1 base short, with 9 bases between. Written as DNA, the CDR3 is TGTGCCAGCAGCTCTACAGGGAACACTGAAGCTTTCTTT. Protein sequence: CASSSTGNTEAFF.